Listed below are T cell receptor beta chains from one sample, sequenced in a study of identifying expanded T cells in peripheral blood. Data came from immunoSEQ multiplex PCR; TCRdb stores just in-frame clones and leaves some out. The table has fewer than 55,000 clones, 82% seen once. The sample taken for sequencing was blood. Receptors originate from a person aged 18-70 years in good health. Both conserved end residues are part of each CDR3. Fields, in order: D gene, clone size, J gene, V gene, CDR3 DNA, CDR3 protein. A D gene is named only where the DNA matches it firmly. The size of a clone is reported for some rows only, either as once, few or many, or as a class for expanded clones.

. | few | TRBJ1-2 | TRBV28 | TGTGCCAGCAGTTCCAACGGGGCCGACTATGGCTACACCTTC | CASSSNGADYGYTF
. | . | TRBJ1-1 | TRBV5-8 | TGTGCCAGCAGCCGGAGAGGACGGAGCTTGCGGACTGAAGCTTTCTTT | CASSRRGRSLRTEAFF
. | . | TRBJ1-1 | TRBV28 | TGTGCCAGCAGTTTATACCGAGGGGTAGCTTTCTTT | CASSLYRGVAFF
TRBD2 | . | TRBJ2-1 | TRBV19 | TGTGCCAGTAGTACGCGGACTAGCGGGAAAAGGGACAATGAGCAGTTCTTC | CASSTRTSGKRDNEQFF
. | few | TRBJ1-2 | TRBV5-1 | TGCGCCAGCAGCTTGGAAGGGGTACTCTATGGCTACACCTTC | CASSLEGVLYGYTF
. | . | TRBJ1-1 | TRBV29-1 | TGCAGCGCCCGGCGGGGGGCGGACACTGAAGCTTTCTTT | CSARRGADTEAFF
TRBD1 | . | TRBJ1-1 | TRBV18 | TGTGCCAGCTCACCCGGGACAGGGGGTAACACTGAAGCTTTCTTT | CASSPGTGGNTEAFF
TRBD1 | . | TRBJ1-6 | TRBV6-1 | TGTGCCAGCAGGGGGACAGCCTATAATTCACCCCTCCACTTT | CASRGTAYNSPLHF
. | . | TRBJ2-1 | TRBV30 | TGTGCCTGGAGCCGACAGGCCTACAATGAGCAGTTCTTC | CAWSRQAYNEQFF
. | few | TRBJ1-2 | TRBV4-2 | TGTGCCAGCAACCGAGAGGGGCAAAGCTATGGCTACACCTTC | CASNREGQSYGYTF
. | . | TRBJ2-7 | TRBV2 | TGTGCCAGCAGTGAACAGGGGGAGGCCTACGAGCAGTACTTC | CASSEQGEAYEQYF
TRBD1 | few | TRBJ1-2 | TRBV5-6 | TGTGCCAGCAGCCAGTATCTGGACAGGGGGCTTGATGGCTACACCTTC | CASSQYLDRGLDGYTF
TRBD2 | . | TRBJ2-1 | TRBV7-2 | TGTGCCAGCAGCTTAGTACTAGCGGGCTATAATGAGCAGTTCTTC | CASSLVLAGYNEQFF
. | once | TRBJ1-6 | TRBV5-5 | TGTGCCAGCAGCTTGGAGAGAGGGAGATATAATTCACCCCTCCACTTT | CASSLERGRYNSPLHF
. | . | TRBJ2-2 | TRBV28 | TGTGCCAGCAGTTTACCAGGGTCGGCCACCGGGGAGCTGTTTTTT | CASSLPGSATGELFF
. | few | TRBJ1-1 | TRBV7-2 | TGTGCCAGCAGCTTGGCCCCCGAGACTGAAGCTTTCTTT | CASSLAPETEAFF
. | . | TRBJ1-2 | TRBV7-3 | TGTGCCAGCAGCTTAGCCACGGGGGGCTCCAACTATGGCTACACCTTC | CASSLATGGSNYGYTF
TRBD2 | . | TRBJ2-3 | TRBV7-3 | TGTGCCAGCAGCTTACTCCCTACGGTCTCTAGCGGGGGGGCTGATACGCAGTATTTT | CASSLLPTVSSGGADTQYF
. | . | TRBJ2-1 | TRBV27 | TGTGCCAGCGAGAGGTGCAGAACCTACAATGAGCAGTTCTTC | CASERCRTYNEQFF
. | . | TRBJ1-1 | TRBV18 | TGTGCCAGCTCACCACAGGCGGGTTTGGAAAACACTGAAGCTTTCTTT | CASSPQAGLENTEAFF
. | once | TRBJ2-7 | TRBV7-6 | TGTGCCAGCAGCCCCGGTGGCTACGAGCAGTACTTC | CASSPGGYEQYF
. | . | TRBJ1-4 | TRBV6-6 | TGTGCCAGCAGTTACTCTAAAGGGGGAGGCGAAAAACTGTTTTTT | CASSYSKGGGEKLFF
. | . | TRBJ2-3 | TRBV30 | TGTGCCTATCAATCGATGGGGGGGGCGACAGATACGCAGTATTTT | CAYQSMGGATDTQYF
. | . | TRBJ2-5 | TRBV19 | TGTGCCAGTAGTCCGGCCCCAAGGGAGACCCAGTACTTC | CASSPAPRETQYF
TRBD2 | . | TRBJ2-3 | TRBV9 | TGTGCCAGCAGCGTAGCAGCGGGGGGTGCAGATACGCAGTATTTT | CASSVAAGGADTQYF
TRBD1 | . | TRBJ1-1 | TRBV27 | TGTGCCAGCAGTGTAGGTAAACAGGGGAGGACTGAAGCTTTCTTT | CASSVGKQGRTEAFF
. | . | TRBJ1-2 | TRBV2 | TGTGCCAGCACCAAGAGGGGGTCGTCGGATGGCTACACCTTC | CASTKRGSSDGYTF
. | . | TRBJ1-1 | TRBV19 | TGTGCCAGTAGTACAGGGGACACTGAAGCTTTCTTT | CASSTGDTEAFF
. | once | TRBJ2-1 | TRBV19 | TGTGCCAGTAGTGAGGGAGTGGGAAGCTCCTACAATGAGCAGTTCTTC | CASSEGVGSSYNEQFF
. | . | TRBJ2-5 | TRBV7-2 | TGTGCCAGCAGCTTAGCGGGGACCTCGTACCAAGAGACCCAGTACTTC | CASSLAGTSYQETQYF
TRBD2 | . | TRBJ2-1 | TRBV5-6 | TGTGCCAGCAGCTTGGATAAAGGACTAGCGGGCAATGAGCAGTTCTTC | CASSLDKGLAGNEQFF
. | . | TRBJ1-1 | TRBV9 | TGTGCCAGCAGCGTAGGGGCAATGACCACTGAAGCTTTCTTT | CASSVGAMTTEAFF
. | few | TRBJ2-5 | TRBV29-1 | TGCAGCGTTGAATGGGCAGGGGTAGAGACCCAGTACTTC | CSVEWAGVETQYF
. | . | TRBJ1-2 | TRBV18 | TGTGCCAGCTCACCGGGGCAGGGCGTCGGCTACACCTTC | CASSPGQGVGYTF
. | . | TRBJ1-2 | TRBV14 | TGTGCCAGCAGCTACGGACATGGGACTAACTATGGCTACACCTTC | CASSYGHGTNYGYTF
. | . | TRBJ2-7 | TRBV19 | TGTGCCAGTAGTCCTCAGGGTCGGGGCGAGCAGTACTTC | CASSPQGRGEQYF
. | . | TRBJ2-1 | TRBV2 | TGTGCCAGCAGATACGGGAGTTTGGCCTATGAGCAGTTCTTC | CASRYGSLAYEQFF
. | . | TRBJ1-1 | TRBV5-8 | TGTGCCAGCAGCTTGTGGGGGAACACTGAAGCTTTCTTT | CASSLWGNTEAFF
TRBD1 | once | TRBJ2-7 | TRBV5-1 | TGCGCCAGCAGCTTCCGGGACAGGGGCCACGAGCAGTACTTC | CASSFRDRGHEQYF
. | . | TRBJ2-5 | TRBV6-1 | TGTGCCAGCAGTGAAGTCTGGGAGACCCAGTACTTC | CASSEVWETQYF
. | . | TRBJ2-3 | TRBV21-1 | TGTGCCAGCAGCAAAGATAGGAGCGGGAGGCCAGATACGCAGTATTTT | CASSKDRSGRPDTQYF
. | . | TRBJ2-3 | TRBV9 | TGTGCCAGCAGCGTAGAAGGGTTTGCAGATACGCAGTATTTT | CASSVEGFADTQYF
. | . | TRBJ2-1 | TRBV9 | TGTGCCAGCAGCGTCTCCTTTGGCTCCTACAATGAGCAGTTCTTC | CASSVSFGSYNEQFF
. | few | TRBJ2-3 | TRBV12-5 | TGTGCTAGTGGTTCCGATGGACTCTCCACAGATACGCAGTATTTT | CASGSDGLSTDTQYF
TRBD1 | . | TRBJ1-4 | TRBV18 | TGTGCCAGCTCACCAAACGACAGGGTACGGAATGAAAAACTGTTTTTT | CASSPNDRVRNEKLFF
. | . | TRBJ1-2 | TRBV27 | TGTGCCAGCAGACTCCAGGGTGAATATGGCTACACCTTC | CASRLQGEYGYTF
. | . | TRBJ2-3 | TRBV27 | TGTGCCAGCAGTTTAACTAGGGGGTCCACAGATACGCAGTATTTT | CASSLTRGSTDTQYF
. | many | TRBJ2-1 | TRBV27 | TGTGCCAGCAGTTTACTCCCTCCGCCCTCCTACAATGAGCAGTTCTTC | CASSLLPPPSYNEQFF
TRBD1 | . | TRBJ1-2 | TRBV5-6 | TGTGCCAGCAGCGCAAATGGACAGGGAAACTATGGCTACACCTTC | CASSANGQGNYGYTF
TRBD1 | few | TRBJ1-1 | TRBV19 | TGTGCCAGTAGAGGGGACAGGGGCAGGCCGACGAGCAGCGCTGAAGCTTTCTTT | CASRGDRGRPTSSAEAFF
. | . | TRBJ2-2 | TRBV5-1 | TGCGCCAGCAGCTCAAGGGGTGGGACCGGGGAGCTGTTTTTT | CASSSRGGTGELFF
. | . | TRBJ2-3 | TRBV7-9 | TGTGCCAGCAGCAAACAGGGGGGGCTAAGTGATACGCAGTATTTT | CASSKQGGLSDTQYF
. | . | TRBJ1-5 | TRBV9 | TGTGCCAGCAGCCAAGCAGGGTCCAATCAGCCCCAGCATTTT | CASSQAGSNQPQHF
TRBD1 | . | TRBJ1-2 | TRBV2 | TGTGCCAGCACCTGGACAGGGGGCTATGGCTACACCTTC | CASTWTGGYGYTF
. | large | TRBJ1-2 | TRBV29-1 | TGCAGCGTTGTGGAAGGGAATGGCTACACCTTC | CSVVEGNGYTF